These 31 T cell receptor beta chains originate from one sample sequenced in a study of blood T cell repertoires in COVID-19. TCRdb's table, derived via immunoSEQ multiplex PCR, lists solely in-frame clones and lacks some. The data contain some 110,000 clones, 70% to 90% of them singletons. Material: peripheral blood. Receptors were obtained from a human donor in a cohort sampled during active COVID-19.

The chain has TRBV28 and TRBJ1-3; D possibly corresponds to TRBD1 (5 bases). The CDR3 is 16 amino acids. The germline V gene has CDR1 MDHEN and CDR2 SYDVKM. V shed 6 bases and J shed 1 base, with 16 bases lying between them. CDR3 in amino acids: CASSRGVRPSGNTIYF. The CDR3 DNA sequence: TGTGCCAGCAGCCGGGGGGTTCGGCCTTCTGGAAACACCATATATTTT.

This chain joins TRBV11-1 and TRBJ2-1, with 12 bases aligning to TRBD2. The J segment lost 6 bases and the V segment lost 5 bases, leaving 2 bases of the junction unmatched. The CDR3 length is 14 residues. Germline V CDR1 and CDR2: SGHAT, FQDESV (reference sequence). The CDR3 reads CASSLTSGGNEQFF. CDR3 in DNA: TGTGCCAGCAGCCTGACTAGCGGGGGCAATGAGCAGTTCTTC.

The V gene is TRBV27, the J gene TRBJ2-2; D may be TRBD1 (6 bases). The CDR3 totals 13 residues. Trimming pared 6 bases from V and 5 bases from J, leaving 10 bases between. CDR1 MNHEY and CDR2 SMNVEV come from the germline V gene (reference sequence). CDR3 amino acids: CASRQGGTGELFF. CDR3 in DNA: TGTGCCAGCAGACAGGGTGGAACCGGGGAGCTGTTTTTT.

The rearrangement links TRBV10-3 to TRBJ2-2; TRBD1 aligns across 8 bases. The CDR3 has 15 amino acids. Germline lookup yields CDR1 ENHRY and CDR2 SYGVKD. V lost 2 bases and J lost 3; bases outside the gene matches: 2. CDR3 amino acids: CAISETGGYTGELFF. CDR3 nucleotides: TGTGCCATCAGTGAGACAGGGGGGTACACCGGGGAGCTGTTTTTT.

The gene calls are TRBV9 and TRBJ1-3; the D is unclear. V was shortened by 4 bases and J by 8 bases, with 10 bases between the two germline ends. The CDR3 totals 12 residues. Per the germline V gene, CDR1 is SGDLS and CDR2 is YYNGEE. The CDR3 DNA sequence: TGTGCCAGCAGCTACCAGGTGTACACCATATATTTT. Protein product: CASSYQVYTIYF.

The chain has TRBV7-2 and TRBJ2-3; D not resolved. The V end lost 5 bases, the J end lost 8 bases, and 14 bases lay between the germline ends. This CDR3 comprises 13 residues. Germline CDR1 SGHTA, CDR2 FQGNSA. CDR3 bases: TGTGCCAGCAGCCCCGACTCCTATCTTACGCAGTATTTT. This sequence encodes CASSPDSYLTQYF.

The rearrangement links TRBV7-3 to TRBJ1-1; D is uncertain. Trimming took off 5 bases at V and 3 bases at J, with 10 bases between the two ends. This CDR3 is 13 amino acids long. Per germline, CDR1 SGHTA and CDR2 FQGTGA. As DNA, the CDR3 is TGTGCCAGCAGCCCCCGCCAGGACACTGAAGCTTTCTTT. It codes for CASSPRQDTEAFF.

Notes on this clone: This CDR3 is also generated by other DNA sequences in the sample. The rearrangement uses TRBV18 and TRBJ2-2; TRBD1 aligns across 9 bases. CDR1 and CDR2 (germline): KGHSH, LQKENI. The V gene end was trimmed by 3 bases and the J gene end by 2 bases; junction bases not matched to a gene: 1. The CDR3 runs 15 residues. The DNA of the CDR3 is TGTGCCAGCTCACCGGGACAGGGTAACACCGGGGAGCTGTTTTTT. It is translated as CASSPGQGNTGELFF.

This sequence joins TRBV11-2 and TRBJ2-4; 8 bases agree with TRBD1. CDR1 and CDR2 from the germline V gene are SGHAT and FQNNGV. V gave up 5 bases and J gave up 6 bases; unmatched junction bases: 15. This CDR3 contains 17 residues. As DNA, the CDR3 is TGTGCCAGCAGCCCCGTCATGGGATCAGGGGGCCCAAACATTCAGTACTTC. Its translation: CASSPVMGSGGPNIQYF.

The chain has TRBV14 and TRBJ1-6; D is perhaps TRBD1 (5 bases). V lost 0 bases to trimming and J lost 3 bases, with 18 bases between them. Germline-derived CDR1 and CDR2 are SGHDN and FVKESK. The length of the CDR3 is 19 residues. The CDR3 bases are TGTGCCAGCAGCCAAGAAGAAATGGGGCAGGCCGACTATAATTCACCCCTCCACTTT. Amino acid sequence: CASSQEEMGQADYNSPLHF.

The rearrangement links TRBV6-6 to TRBJ2-6; D not certain. Trimming removed 6 bases at V and 2 bases at J, with 5 bases between. CDR3 length: 13 amino acids. Germline V CDR1 and CDR2: MNHNY, SVGAGI (reference sequence). CDR3: CASSLPGANVLTF. The CDR3 DNA follows: TGTGCCAGCAGCCTCCCTGGGGCCAACGTCCTGACTTTC.

The gene calls are TRBV24-1 and TRBJ2-5, with 7 bases matching TRBD1. Losses at the gene ends were 4 bases for V and 4 bases for J; bases not matched to a gene: 2. The germline CDR1 and CDR2 sequences are KGHDR and SFDVKD. There are 13 residues in the CDR3. Here the CDR3 reads CATSEGGGETQYF. CDR3 in DNA: TGTGCCACCAGTGAAGGGGGCGGAGAGACCCAGTACTTC.

The chain has TRBV6-5 and TRBJ2-5; 7 positions match TRBD2. CDR1 is MNHEY, CDR2 SVGAGI, per germline. V lost 6 bases and J lost 5; bases outside the gene matches: 9. This CDR3 comprises 14 residues. CDR3 nucleotides: TGTGCCAGCAGCTTGGGGGGGTCTCGGGAGACCCAGTACTTC. It yields the protein CASSLGGSRETQYF.

J is TRBJ2-1 and V is TRBV5-5; TRBD2 might be the D (5 bases). Trimming shortened V by 2 bases and J by 8 bases, and 14 bases separated the two germline ends. The germline V gene encodes CDR1 SGHKS and CDR2 YYEKEE (reference sequence). CDR3 length: 14 residues. The CDR3 sequence is CASSFTLRDDEQFF. The CDR3 DNA sequence: TGTGCCAGCAGCTTCACCCTCCGGGATGATGAGCAGTTCTTC.

The chain uses TRBV3-1 (or the pseudogene TRBV3-2) and TRBJ1-2, with a weak D call TRBD1 (5 bases). This CDR3 has 14 residues. The V gene's germline CDR1 is LGHDT and CDR2 YNNKEL (reference sequence). Between the trimmed V and J ends, which lost 4 bases and 3 bases, there was a span of 12 bases. The CDR3 here is CASSLRQTYYGYTF. The CDR3 nucleotides are TGTGCCAGCAGCCTCCGACAGACTTACTATGGCTACACCTTC.

The V gene is TRBV3-1 (or the pseudogene TRBV3-2), the J gene TRBJ1-1; 7 bases map to TRBD1. The J segment lost 1 base and the V segment lost 2 bases, leaving 7 bases of the junction unmatched. From germline, CDR1 is LGHDT and CDR2 YNNKEL (reference sequence). This CDR3 is built from 16 residues. The CDR3 loop is CASSQRTGVQNTEAFF. The CDR3 nucleotides read TGTGCCAGCAGCCAAAGAACAGGGGTACAGAACACTGAAGCTTTCTTT.

The table lists this clone with a few counts. V usage is TRBV28 and J usage is TRBJ1-5; no definite D call. V was shortened by 11 bases and J by 0 bases, with 14 bases between the two germline ends. The CDR3 is 14 amino acids. Germline values: CDR1 MDHEN, CDR2 SYDVKM. For the CDR3, the DNA is TGTGCCTCAAACTTCCCTTATAGCAATCAGCCCCAGCATTTT. Translating it yields CASNFPYSNQPQHF.

The genes are TRBV27 and TRBJ2-5; D remains unclear. Germline CDR1 MNHEY, CDR2 SMNVEV (reference sequence). This CDR3 has 13 residues. The V end lost 3 bases, the J end lost 5 bases, and 10 bases lay between the germline ends. Written as DNA, the CDR3 is TGTGCCAGCAGTTTTGGCGGTCGTGAGACCCAGTACTTC. Its translation is CASSFGGRETQYF.

The chain employs TRBV6-2 or TRBV6-3 and TRBJ2-3; the match to TRBD2 covers 13 bases. This CDR3 spans 15 amino acids. Germline CDR1 MNHEY, CDR2 SVGEGT. Trimming removed 5 bases from V and 3 bases from J; junction bases left unmatched: 2. CDR3 protein: CASSILAGGTDTQYF. CDR3 nucleotide sequence: TGTGCCAGCAGTATACTAGCGGGGGGGACAGATACGCAGTATTTT.

The V and J genes are TRBV5-1 and TRBJ2-2, with TRBD2 as a possible D gene (6 bases). Germline CDR1 is SGHRS and CDR2 is YFSETQ. V was cut by 5 bases and J by 7 bases, with 15 bases left in between. The CDR3 consists of 14 residues. The DNA for the CDR3 is TGCGCCAGCAGGATGACTAGTTTAGGCGGGGAGCTGTTTTTT. This encodes CASRMTSLGGELFF.

This chain connects TRBV16 to TRBJ1-3; no firm D call. Looked up from germline, CDR1 is KGHSY and CDR2 is FQNENV. This CDR3 comprises 14 residues. The V end was cut by 5 bases, the J end by 0 bases, with 8 bases between. The CDR3 reads CASSFQDSGNTIYF. The CDR3, as DNA: TGTGCCAGCAGCTTCCAGGACTCTGGAAACACCATATATTTT.

The V gene is TRBV2, the J gene TRBJ1-5; D gene unclear. CDR1 SNHLY and CDR2 FYNNEI come from the germline V gene. V was clipped by 6 bases and J by 7 bases, with 16 bases between them. The CDR3 length is 14 residues. The CDR3 DNA follows: TGTGCCAGCAGGGGCCTCCGGGGAGGACAGCCCCAGCATTTT. Translation: CASRGLRGGQPQHF.

V is TRBV4-2 and J is TRBJ1-2, with TRBD1 matching over 7 bases. The V gene's germline CDR1 is LGHNA and CDR2 YNFKEQ. CDR3 length equals 14 residues. V dropped 4 bases and J dropped 6; count of bases not matched to a gene: 8. The CDR3 region is CASSRDREEDGYTF. The DNA for the CDR3 is TGTGCCAGCAGCCGTGACAGGGAGGAGGATGGCTACACCTTC.

The V call is TRBV14, the J call TRBJ2-7; 7 positions agree with TRBD1. Germline trimming cut 4 bases from V and 6 bases from J; bases unmatched to any gene: 9. The germline V gene encodes CDR1 SGHDN and CDR2 FVKESK. This CDR3 has 14 amino acids. The CDR3 bases are TGTGCCAGCAGCCTTGACAGGGCTTCGGCCGAGCAGTACTTC. Its translation is CASSLDRASAEQYF.

This sequence joins TRBV6-2 or TRBV6-3 and TRBJ1-5; 8 bases fit TRBD1. Germline V lookup: CDR1 MNHEY, CDR2 SVGEGT. Germline trimming cut 1 base from V and 5 bases from J; bases unmatched to any gene: 4. The length of the CDR3 is 15 residues. CDR3 DNA sequence: TGTGCCAGCAGTTACTTAGGACAGGGTGATCAGCCCCAGCATTTT. It translates to CASSYLGQGDQPQHF.

CDR3 residues: CASSEQPTGELFF. CDR3 in DNA: TGTGCCAGCAGTGAACAACCCACCGGGGAGCTGTTTTTT. This sequence joins TRBV6-4 and TRBJ2-2; D is uncertain. The germline CDR1 and CDR2 sequences are MRHNA and SNTAGT. Trimming took off 3 bases at V and 4 bases at J, with 6 bases between the two ends. This CDR3 comprises 13 residues.

DNA for the CDR3: TGTGCCAGCAGCTTAAAGGGGGATACGCAGTATTTT. Protein sequence: CASSLKGDTQYF. The rearrangement uses TRBV5-8 and TRBJ2-3; tentative D call: TRBD1 (5 bases). The CDR3 runs to 12 residues. Trimming removed 2 bases from V and 6 bases from J, with 7 bases in between. CDR1 and CDR2 (germline): SGHTS, YDEGEE.

The gene calls are TRBV5-1 and TRBJ2-3, with 8 bases lining up with TRBD2. V trimming: 0 bases; J trimming: 4 bases; junction bases outside the gene matches: 16. In germline, CDR1 is SGHRS, CDR2 YFSETQ. The length of the CDR3 is 19 residues. The CDR3 region has the DNA TGCGCCAGCAGCTTGGCCCCTTATGGAGAGCGGGAGACGGCAGATACGCAGTATTTT. Translating gives CASSLAPYGERETADTQYF.

As for this clone: At the DNA level, this CDR3 is encoded by other sequences in the same sample as well. This chain uses TRBV4-2 with TRBJ2-2, with TRBD2 identical over 8 bases. V trimming: 0 bases; J trimming: 4 bases; junction bases outside the gene matches: 1. The germline V gene encodes CDR1 LGHNA and CDR2 YNFKEQ. The CDR3 is 15 residues long. The CDR3 DNA sequence: TGTGCCAGCAGCCAAGATGCGGGGGGCACCGGGGAGCTGTTTTTT. It encodes CASSQDAGGTGELFF.

This sequence joins TRBV28 and TRBJ1-2, with D possibly matching TRBD1 (5 bases). The CDR3 runs to 13 residues. Germline values: CDR1 MDHEN, CDR2 SYDVKM. Trimming took off 2 bases at V and 2 bases at J, with 6 bases between the two ends. CDR3 nucleotides: TGTGCCAGCAGTTTAGGGGCCAACTATGGCTACACCTTC. It specifies CASSLGANYGYTF.

The rearrangement joins TRBV28 to TRBJ2-5; D not resolved. Germline CDR1 MDHEN, CDR2 SYDVKM. The CDR3 runs to 11 residues. Trimming removed 6 bases from V and 7 bases from J, with 9 bases in between. The DNA for the CDR3 is TGTGCCAGCAGCGGCGGCTTGACCCAGTACTTC. Residues: CASSGGLTQYF.